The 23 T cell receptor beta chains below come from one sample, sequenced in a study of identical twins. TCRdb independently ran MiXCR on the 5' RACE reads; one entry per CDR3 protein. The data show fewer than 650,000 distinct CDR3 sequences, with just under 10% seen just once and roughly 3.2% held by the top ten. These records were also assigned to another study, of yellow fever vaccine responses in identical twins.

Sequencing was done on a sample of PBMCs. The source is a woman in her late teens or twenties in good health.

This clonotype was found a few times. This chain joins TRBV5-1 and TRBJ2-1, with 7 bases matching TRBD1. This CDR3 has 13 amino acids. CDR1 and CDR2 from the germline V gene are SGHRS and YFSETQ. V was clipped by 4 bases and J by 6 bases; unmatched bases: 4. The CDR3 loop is CASSEGQLNEQFF. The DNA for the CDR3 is TGCGCCAGCAGCGAGGGACAGCTCAATGAGCAGTTCTTC.

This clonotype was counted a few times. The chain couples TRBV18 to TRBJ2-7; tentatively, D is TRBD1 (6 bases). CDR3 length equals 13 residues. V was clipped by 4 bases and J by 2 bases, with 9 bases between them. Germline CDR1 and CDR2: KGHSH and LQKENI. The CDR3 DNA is TGTGCCAGCTCACAGGGGGAAACCTACGAGCAGTACTTC. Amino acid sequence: CASSQGETYEQYF.

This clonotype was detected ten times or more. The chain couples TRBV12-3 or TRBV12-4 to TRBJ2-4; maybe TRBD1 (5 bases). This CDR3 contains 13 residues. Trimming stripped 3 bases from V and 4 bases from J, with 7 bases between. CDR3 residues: CASSFQGKNIQYF. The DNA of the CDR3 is TGTGCCAGCAGTTTCCAGGGAAAAAACATTCAGTACTTC.

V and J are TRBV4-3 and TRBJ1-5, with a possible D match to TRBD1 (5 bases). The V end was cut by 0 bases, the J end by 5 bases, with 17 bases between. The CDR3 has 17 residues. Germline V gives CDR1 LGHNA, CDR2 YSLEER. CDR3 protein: CASSQDVVTEGYQPQHF. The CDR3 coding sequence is TGCGCCAGCAGCCAAGATGTCGTGACAGAGGGTTATCAGCCCCAGCATTTT.

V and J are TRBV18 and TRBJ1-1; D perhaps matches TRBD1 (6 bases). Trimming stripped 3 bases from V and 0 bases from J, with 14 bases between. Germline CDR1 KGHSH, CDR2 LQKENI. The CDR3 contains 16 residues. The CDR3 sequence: CASSPAGAKLNTEAFF. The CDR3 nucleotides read TGTGCCAGCTCACCTGCAGGGGCTAAACTGAACACTGAAGCTTTCTTT.

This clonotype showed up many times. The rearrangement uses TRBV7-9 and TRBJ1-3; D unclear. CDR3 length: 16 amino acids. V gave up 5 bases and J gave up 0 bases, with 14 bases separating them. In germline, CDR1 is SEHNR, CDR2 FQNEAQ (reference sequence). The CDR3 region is CASSPVSLGSGNTIYF. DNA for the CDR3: TGTGCCAGCAGCCCAGTGTCACTCGGCTCTGGAAACACCATATATTTT.

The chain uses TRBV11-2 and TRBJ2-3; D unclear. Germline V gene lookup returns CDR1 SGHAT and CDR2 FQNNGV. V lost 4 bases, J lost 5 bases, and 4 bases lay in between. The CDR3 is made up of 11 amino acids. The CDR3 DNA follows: TGTGCCAGCAGCTCTAAAGATACGCAGTATTTT. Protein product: CASSSKDTQYF.

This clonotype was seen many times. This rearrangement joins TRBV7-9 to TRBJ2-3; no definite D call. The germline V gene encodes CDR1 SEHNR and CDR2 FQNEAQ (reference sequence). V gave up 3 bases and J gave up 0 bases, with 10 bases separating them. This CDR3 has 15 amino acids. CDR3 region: CASSFLTESTDTQYF. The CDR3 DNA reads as TGTGCCAGCAGCTTTTTGACGGAGAGCACAGATACGCAGTATTTT.

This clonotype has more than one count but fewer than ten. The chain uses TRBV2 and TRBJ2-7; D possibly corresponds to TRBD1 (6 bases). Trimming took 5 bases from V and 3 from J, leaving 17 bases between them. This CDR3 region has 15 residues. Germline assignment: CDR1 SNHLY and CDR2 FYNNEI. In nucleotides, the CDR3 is TGTGCCAGCAGTTCAAACCCGGGACAATTCTACGAGCAGTACTTC. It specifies CASSSNPGQFYEQYF. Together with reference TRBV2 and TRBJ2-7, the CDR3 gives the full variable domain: EPEVTQTPSHQVTQMGQEVILRCVPISNHLYFYWYRQILGQKVEFLVSFYNNEISEKSEIFDDQFSVERPDGSNFTLKIRSTKLEDSAMYFCASSSNPGQFYEQYFGPGTRLTVT.

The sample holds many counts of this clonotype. CDR3 amino acids: CSVEVSDSYYGYTF. The DNA of the CDR3 is TGCAGCGTTGAAGTCTCGGACAGCTACTATGGCTACACCTTC. This chain joins TRBV29-1 and TRBJ1-2, with D perhaps matching TRBD1 (6 bases). Trimming cost V 1 base and J 3 bases, with 12 bases left between them. The CDR3 spans 14 residues. The germline V gene has CDR1 SQVTM and CDR2 ANQGSEA. Combining the CDR3 with reference TRBV29-1 and TRBJ1-2 gives the whole variable domain SAVISQKPSRDICQRGTSLTIQCQVDSQVTMMFWYRQQPGQSLTLIATANQGSEATYESGFVIDKFPISRPNLTFSTLTVSNMSPEDSSIYLCSVEVSDSYYGYTFGSGTRLTVV.

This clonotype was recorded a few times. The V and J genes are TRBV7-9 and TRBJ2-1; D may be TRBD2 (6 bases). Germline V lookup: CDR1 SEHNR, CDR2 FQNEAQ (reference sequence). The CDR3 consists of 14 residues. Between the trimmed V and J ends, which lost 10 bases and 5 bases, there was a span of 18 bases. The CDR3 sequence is CANGGWDVHNEQFF. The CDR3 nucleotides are TGTGCCAACGGGGGATGGGACGTTCACAATGAGCAGTTCTTC.

The CDR3 reads CATSWDGNQPQHF. CDR3 bases: TGTGCCACCAGTTGGGACGGTAATCAGCCCCAGCATTTT. V gene TRBV15 combines with J gene TRBJ1-5; D may be TRBD1 (5 bases). The germline V and J ends were trimmed by 6 bases and 4 bases, with 10 bases remaining between them. In germline, CDR1 is LNHNV, CDR2 YYDKDF (reference sequence). The CDR3 has 13 residues.

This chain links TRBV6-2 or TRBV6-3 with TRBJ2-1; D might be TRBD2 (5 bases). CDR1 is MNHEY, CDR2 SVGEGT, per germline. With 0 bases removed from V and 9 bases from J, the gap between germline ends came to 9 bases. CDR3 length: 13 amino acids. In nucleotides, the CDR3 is TGTGCCAGCAGTTACTCCGGAGAGGGTGAGCAGTTCTTC. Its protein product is CASSYSGEGEQFF.

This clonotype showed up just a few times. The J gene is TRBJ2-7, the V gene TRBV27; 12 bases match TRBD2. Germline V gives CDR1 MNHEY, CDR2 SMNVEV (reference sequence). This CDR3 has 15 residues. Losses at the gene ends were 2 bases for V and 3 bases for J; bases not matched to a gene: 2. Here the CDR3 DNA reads TGTGCCAGCAGTTTAAAGACTAGCGGGGGCTACGAGCAGTACTTC. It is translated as CASSLKTSGGYEQYF.

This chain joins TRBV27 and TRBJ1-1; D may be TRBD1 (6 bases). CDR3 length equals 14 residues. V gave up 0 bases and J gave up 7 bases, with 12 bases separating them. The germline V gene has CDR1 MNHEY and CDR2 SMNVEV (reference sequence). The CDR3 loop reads CASSLSRDNFEAFF. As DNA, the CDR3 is TGTGCCAGCAGTTTATCTCGGGACAACTTTGAAGCTTTCTTT.

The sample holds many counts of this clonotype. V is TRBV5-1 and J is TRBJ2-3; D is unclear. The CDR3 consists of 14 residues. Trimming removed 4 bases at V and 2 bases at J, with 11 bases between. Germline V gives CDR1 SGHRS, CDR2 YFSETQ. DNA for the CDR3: TGCGCCAGCAGCGTAGGCGATGCCACAGATACGCAGTATTTT. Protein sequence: CASSVGDATDTQYF.

CDR3 DNA sequence: TGCAGCGTTGAACTACAGAATACGCAGTATTTT. Its protein product is CSVELQNTQYF. The J gene is TRBJ2-3, the V gene TRBV29-1, with unresolved D. V was cut by 2 bases and J by 7 bases, with 7 bases left in between. The germline gives CDR1 SQVTM, CDR2 ANQGSEA. This CDR3 spans 11 amino acids.

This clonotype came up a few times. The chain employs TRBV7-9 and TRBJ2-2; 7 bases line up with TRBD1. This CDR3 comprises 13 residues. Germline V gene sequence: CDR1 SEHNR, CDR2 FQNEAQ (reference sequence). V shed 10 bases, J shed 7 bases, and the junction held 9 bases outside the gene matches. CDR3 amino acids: CATTQGFDGELFF. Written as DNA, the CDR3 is TGTGCCACCACACAGGGGTTCGACGGGGAGCTGTTTTTT.

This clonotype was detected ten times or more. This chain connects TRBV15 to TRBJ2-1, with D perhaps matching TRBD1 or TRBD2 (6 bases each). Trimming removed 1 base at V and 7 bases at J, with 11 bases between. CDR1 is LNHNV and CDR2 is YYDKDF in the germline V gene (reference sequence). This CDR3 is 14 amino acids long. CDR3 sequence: CATSRVGGWNEQFF. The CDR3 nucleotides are TGTGCCACCAGCAGAGTCGGGGGCTGGAATGAGCAGTTCTTC.

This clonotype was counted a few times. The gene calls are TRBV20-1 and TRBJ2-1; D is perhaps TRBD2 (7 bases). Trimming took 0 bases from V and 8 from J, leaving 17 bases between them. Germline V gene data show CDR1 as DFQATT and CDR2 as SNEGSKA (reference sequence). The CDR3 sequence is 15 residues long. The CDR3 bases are TGCAGTGCTAGAGATCGGGGGGCGGTGAGGTATGAGCAGTTCTTC. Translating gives CSARDRGAVRYEQFF.

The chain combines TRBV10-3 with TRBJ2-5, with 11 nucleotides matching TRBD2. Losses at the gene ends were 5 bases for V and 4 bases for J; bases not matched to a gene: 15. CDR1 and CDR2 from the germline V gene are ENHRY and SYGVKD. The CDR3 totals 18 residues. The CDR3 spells CAISSGVRRSGGAETQYF. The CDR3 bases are TGTGCCATCAGTTCAGGTGTACGACGTAGCGGGGGGGCAGAGACCCAGTACTTC.

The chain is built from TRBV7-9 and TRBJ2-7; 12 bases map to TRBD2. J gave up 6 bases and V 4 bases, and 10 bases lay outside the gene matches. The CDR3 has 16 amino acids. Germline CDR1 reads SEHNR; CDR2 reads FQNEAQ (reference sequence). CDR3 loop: CASSSTSGGRHSEQYF. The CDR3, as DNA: TGTGCCAGCAGCTCGACTAGCGGGGGCAGGCACAGCGAGCAGTACTTC.

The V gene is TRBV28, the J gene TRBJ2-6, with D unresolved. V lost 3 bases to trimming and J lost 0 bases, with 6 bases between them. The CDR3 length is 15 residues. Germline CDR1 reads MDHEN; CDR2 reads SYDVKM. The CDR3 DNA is TGTGCCAGCAGTTTGTATATCTCTGGGGCCAACGTCCTGACTTTC. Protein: CASSLYISGANVLTF.